A selection of T cell receptor beta chains follows, all from one sample in a study of CD8 T cells in Susac syndrome. One entry per CDR3 protein, called by TCRdb with MiXCR from the immunoSEQ multiplex PCR reads. The sample lists 53,000 or so distinct CDR3 sequences, under 95% seen once, with approximately 0.54% in the top ten. The sample was CD8+ T cells from PBMCs. These receptors all come from a human donor in good health. CDR3s include the opening cysteine and the closing phenylalanine or tryptophan. The order of the fields is V gene, D gene, J gene, clone size, CDR3 protein, CDR3 DNA. A D gene is named only where the DNA matches it firmly. Size values are once, few and many counts, or a class for expanded clones, and some rows have none.

TRBV4-1	TRBD1	TRBJ2-7	-	CASSQGQGLTYEQYF	TGCGCCAGCAGCCAAGGACAGGGGCTTACCTACGAGCAGTACTTC
TRBV4-1	TRBD2	TRBJ2-7	-	CASSHAPSIMTSEKLYEQYF	TGCGCCAGCAGCCACGCCCCCTCAATAATGACTAGCGAGAAGCTCTACGAGCAGTACTTC
TRBV11-2	-	TRBJ2-7	-	CASSMEATGYEQYF	TGTGCCAGCAGCATGGAAGCGACAGGCTACGAGCAGTACTTC
TRBV29-1	TRBD2	TRBJ2-1	-	CSVGRAGGLGGEQFF	TGCAGCGTCGGGAGAGCGGGAGGGTTGGGGGGTGAGCAGTTCTTC
TRBV9	-	TRBJ2-7	-	CASSVGGRMDEQYF	TGTGCCAGCAGCGTAGGGGGGAGGATGGACGAGCAGTACTTC
TRBV27	-	TRBJ2-2	-	CASIPAHRVANTGELFF	TGTGCCAGCATACCGGCACACAGGGTTGCGAACACCGGGGAGCTGTTTTTT
TRBV18	-	TRBJ1-1	-	CASSRETELLLNTEAFF	TGTGCCAGCTCACGAGAGACAGAACTTCTCCTGAACACTGAAGCTTTCTTT
TRBV13	-	TRBJ2-7	-	CASSTTLRVHEQYF	TGTGCCAGCAGCACAACCCTCAGGGTCCACGAGCAGTACTTC
TRBV11-2	-	TRBJ2-7	-	CASSLGFEQYF	TGTGCCAGCAGCTTAGGATTCGAGCAGTACTTC
TRBV13	-	TRBJ2-3	-	CASSSAGTDDTDTQYF	TGTGCCAGCAGCTCGGCGGGGACAGACGACACAGATACGCAGTATTTT
TRBV25-1	-	TRBJ2-5	-	CASKPKAETQYF	TGTGCCAGCAAACCTAAAGCGGAGACCCAGTACTTC
TRBV27	-	TRBJ2-5	-	CASSLSGLETQYF	TGTGCCAGCAGTTTATCGGGGTTGGAGACCCAGTACTTC
TRBV5-1	TRBD1	TRBJ2-7	-	CASSLDRGNYEQYF	TGCGCCAGCAGCTTGGACAGGGGAAATTACGAGCAGTACTTC
TRBV27	-	TRBJ2-1	-	CASRLGVSSYNEQFF	TGTGCCAGCAGACTCGGAGTGAGCTCCTACAATGAGCAGTTCTTC
TRBV5-4	TRBD1	TRBJ1-1	-	CASSSGQGGTEAFF	TGTGCCAGCAGCTCCGGACAGGGGGGCACTGAAGCTTTCTTT
TRBV5-1	TRBD2	TRBJ2-7	few	CASSLHRLAESYEQYF	TGCGCCAGCAGCTTGCACCGACTAGCGGAATCCTACGAGCAGTACTTC
TRBV5-1	-	TRBJ2-7	-	CASSLENSYEQYF	TGCGCCAGCAGCTTGGAGAACTCCTACGAGCAGTACTTC